Below, 11 T cell receptor beta chains from the same sample are listed, as sequenced in a study of cytomegalovirus exposure and HLA in healthy donors. Amplification used 60 Vbeta primers and 13 Jbeta primers. Assay: immunoSEQ multiplex PCR; the TCRdb copy retains only in-frame clones and omits some. The repertoire consists of about 170,000 clones, with roughly 78% occurring once and the leading ten covering approximately 7.1%. Source material: PBMCs. These receptors were taken from a man aged 35-49 years in good health and CMV-seropositive.

The chain employs TRBV6-4 and TRBJ1-5; unclear D gene. Per the germline V gene, CDR1 is MRHNA and CDR2 is SNTAGT. V lost 5 bases to trimming and J lost 1 base, with 15 bases between them. CDR3 size: 16 residues. The CDR3 here is CASSYLMAGSNQPQHF. In DNA, the CDR3 is TGTGCCAGCAGTTACTTGATGGCGGGGAGCAATCAGCCCCAGCATTTT.

The chain carries TRBV5-1 and TRBJ1-1; D remains unclear. Germline-derived CDR1 and CDR2 are SGHRS and YFSETQ. CDR3 length: 15 residues. The V end lost 5 bases, the J end lost 4 bases, and 18 bases lay between the germline ends. The CDR3 sequence: CASSRREAPGTEAFF. The CDR3 region has the DNA TGCGCCAGCAGTCGGCGGGAGGCCCCCGGCACTGAAGCTTTCTTT. The complete variable domain, with remaining parts taken from reference TRBV5-1 and TRBJ1-1, reads KAGVTQTPRYLIKTRGQQVTLSCSPISGHRSVSWYQQTPGQGLQFLFEYFSETQRNKGNFPGRFSGRQFSNSRSEMNVSTLELGDSALYLCASSRREAPGTEAFFGQGTRLTVV.

This clone was observed a handful of times. CDR3 residues: CASSERGGLTQYF. For the CDR3, the DNA is TGTGCCAGCAGTGAAAGGGGGGGACTGACGCAGTATTTT. The genes are TRBV6-1 and TRBJ2-3; D is perhaps TRBD2 (7 bases). V lost 2 bases, J lost 9 bases, and 12 bases lay in between. The CDR3 consists of 13 residues. Germline CDR1 and CDR2: MNHNS and SASEGT.

V usage is TRBV18 and J usage is TRBJ1-6; D is undetermined. Germline assignment: CDR1 KGHSH and CDR2 LQKENI. The CDR3 is 13 amino acids. V lost 3 bases, J lost 6 bases, and 6 bases lay in between. The CDR3 reads CASSPEFNSPLHF. The CDR3 DNA is TGTGCCAGCTCACCGGAGTTTAATTCACCCCTCCACTTT. Using reference TRBV18 and TRBJ1-6 for the parts outside the CDR3, the full variable domain is NAGVMQNPRHLVRRRGQEARLRCSPMKGHSHVYWYRQLPEEGLKFMVYLQKENIIDESGMPKERFSAEFPKEGPSILRIQQVVRGDSAAYFCASSPEFNSPLHFGNGTRLTVT.

The chain links TRBV19 to TRBJ1-4; 7 bases map to TRBD1. Germline CDR1 and CDR2: LNHDA and SQIVND (reference sequence). J lost 8 bases, V lost 4 bases, and 13 bases had no gene match. This CDR3 spans 16 amino acids. CDR3 residues: CASSTDPDRFREKLFF. DNA for the CDR3: TGTGCCAGTAGTACCGACCCGGACAGGTTTAGGGAAAAACTGTTTTTT. The full variable domain, completed using reference TRBV19 and TRBJ1-4, is DGGITQSPKYLFRKEGQNVTLSCEQNLNHDAMYWYRQDPGQGLRLIYYSQIVNDFQKGDIAEGYSVSREKKESFPLTVTSAQKNPTAFYLCASSTDPDRFREKLFFGSGTQLSVL.

The chain couples TRBV6-5 to TRBJ1-6; tentative D call: TRBD1 (6 bases). Per the germline V gene, CDR1 is MNHEY and CDR2 is SVGAGI. Between the trimmed V and J ends, which lost 0 bases and 7 bases, there was a span of 13 bases. This CDR3 comprises 16 residues. CDR3 loop: CASSYSTNRANSPLHF. The CDR3, as DNA: TGTGCCAGCAGTTACTCAACAAACAGGGCGAATTCACCCCTCCACTTT.

Remarks on this clone: Its ends do not fully match the called genes, so a read error is possible. This chain connects TRBV4-3 to TRBJ2-2; 13 bases agree with TRBD2. The CDR3 is made up of 18 amino acids. Germline V gives CDR1 LGHNA, CDR2 YSLEER. The CDR3 sequence is CASSPSLAGGPNTGKLFF. The CDR3 DNA sequence: TGCGCCAGCAGCCCTTCACTAGCGGGGGGGCCGAACACCGGGAAGCTGTTTTTT.

V and J are TRBV15 and TRBJ1-2, with 9 bases lining up with TRBD1. J was trimmed by 5 bases and V by 5 bases; bases with no gene match: 12. The CDR3 consists of 16 residues. Germline CDR1 LNHNV, CDR2 YYDKDF (reference sequence). The CDR3 DNA reads TGTGCCACCAGCGCCCCGAAAGGACAGGGGCGGTATGGCTACACCTTC. This sequence encodes CATSAPKGQGRYGYTF. Variable domain in full (rest from reference TRBV15 and TRBJ1-2): DAMVIQNPRYQVTQFGKPVTLSCSQTLNHNVMYWYQQKSSQAPKLLFHYYDKDFNNEADTPDNFQSRRPNTSFCFLDIRSPGLGDTAMYLCATSAPKGQGRYGYTFGSGTRLTVV.

This chain joins TRBV4-3 and TRBJ2-7; 7 bases fit TRBD1. The CDR3 spans 14 residues. Germline V CDR1 and CDR2: LGHNA, YSLEER. V shed 4 bases, J shed 6 bases, and the junction held 9 bases outside the gene matches. The CDR3, as DNA: TGCGCCAGCAGCCTCACCCTGACAGGGCGCGAGCAGTACTTC. Translated, it gives CASSLTLTGREQYF.

The CDR3 is CASSPSPDGGNHEQYF. The DNA for the CDR3 is TGTGCCAGCAGCCCCTCCCCGGACGGGGGGAACCACGAGCAGTACTTC. The chain employs TRBV6-6 and TRBJ2-7; the match to TRBD2 covers 7 bases. The germline CDR1 and CDR2 sequences are MNHNY and SVGAGI (reference sequence). Germline trimming cut 6 bases from V and 5 bases from J; bases unmatched to any gene: 16. The CDR3 spans 16 residues.

The rearrangement uses TRBV7-8 and TRBJ2-2; D is unclear. V shed 5 bases and J shed 0 bases, with 13 bases lying between them. The CDR3 covers 16 residues. The germline V gene encodes CDR1 SGHVS and CDR2 FQNEAQ. CDR3 loop: CASSPGFRANTGELFF. DNA for the CDR3: TGTGCCAGCAGCCCCGGGTTCCGCGCGAACACCGGGGAGCTGTTTTTT. Using reference TRBV7-8 and TRBJ2-2 for the parts outside the CDR3, the full variable domain is GAGVSQSPRYKVAKRGQDVALRCDPISGHVSLFWYQQALGQGPEFLTYFQNEAQLDKSGLPSDRFFAERPEGSVSTLKIQRTQQEDSAVYLCASSPGFRANTGELFFGEGSRLTVL.